This TCR beta chain was recovered during a study of Graves' ophthalmopathy and Graves' hyperthyroidism. This clonotype has a count of ten or more. Researchers took RNA transcripts and amplified TCR beta CDR3 regions from them. An opening RT-PCR round employed HTBI primers and preceded a second-round multiplex PCR. TCRdb ran MiXCR on the multiplex PCR reads and lists one entry per CDR3 protein. The sample lists about 410,000 distinct CDR3 sequences, around 17% occurring once. The junction had 11 bases not matched to a gene; V was cut back by 4 bases and J by 2 bases. Germline V gene data show CDR1 as MNHEY and CDR2 as SVGEGT. The CDR3 length is 16 residues.

The chain combines TRBV6-2 or TRBV6-3 with TRBJ2-7; 7 nucleotides match TRBD1. This sequence originates from a woman aged 18-29 years with Graves' ophthalmopathy. The material sequenced was peripheral blood. In nucleotides, the CDR3 is TGTGCCAGCAGTTTCAACCCTCGACAGGGTGCCTACGAGCAGTACTTC. Amino acids: CASSFNPRQGAYEQYF.